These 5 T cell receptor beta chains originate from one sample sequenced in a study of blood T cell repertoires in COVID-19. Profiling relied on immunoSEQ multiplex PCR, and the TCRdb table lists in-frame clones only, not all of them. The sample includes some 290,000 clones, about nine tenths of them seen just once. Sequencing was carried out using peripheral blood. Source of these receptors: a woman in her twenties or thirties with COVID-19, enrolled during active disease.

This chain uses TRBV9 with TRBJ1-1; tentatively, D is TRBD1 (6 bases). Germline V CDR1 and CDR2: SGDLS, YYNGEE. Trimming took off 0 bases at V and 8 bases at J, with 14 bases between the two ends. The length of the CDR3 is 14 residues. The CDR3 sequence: CASSVASGQGEAFF. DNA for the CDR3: TGTGCCAGCAGCGTAGCATCGGGGCAGGGGGAAGCTTTCTTT.

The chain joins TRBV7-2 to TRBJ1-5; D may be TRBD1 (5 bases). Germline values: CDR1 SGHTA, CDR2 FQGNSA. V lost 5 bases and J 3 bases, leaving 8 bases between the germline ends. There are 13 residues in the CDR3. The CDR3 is CASSGTANQPQHF. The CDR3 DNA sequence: TGTGCCAGCAGCGGGACTGCCAATCAGCCCCAGCATTTT.

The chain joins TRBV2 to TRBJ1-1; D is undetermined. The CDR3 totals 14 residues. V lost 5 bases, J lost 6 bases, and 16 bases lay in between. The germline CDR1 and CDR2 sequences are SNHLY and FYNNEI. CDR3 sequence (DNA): TGTGCCAGCAGTCCAGGTACCCCTGAGCCTGAAGCTTTCTTT. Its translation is CASSPGTPEPEAFF.

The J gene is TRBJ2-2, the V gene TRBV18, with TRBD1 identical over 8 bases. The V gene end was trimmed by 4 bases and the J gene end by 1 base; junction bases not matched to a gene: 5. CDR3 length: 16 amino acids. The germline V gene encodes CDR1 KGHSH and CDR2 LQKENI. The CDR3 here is CASSRGDRKNTGELFF. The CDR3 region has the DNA TGTGCCAGCTCACGGGGGGACAGGAAGAACACCGGGGAGCTGTTTTTT.

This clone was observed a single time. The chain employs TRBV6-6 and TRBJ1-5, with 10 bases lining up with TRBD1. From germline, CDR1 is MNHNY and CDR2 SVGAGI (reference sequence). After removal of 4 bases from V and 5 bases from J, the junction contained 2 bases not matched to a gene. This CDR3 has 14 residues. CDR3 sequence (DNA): TGTGCCAGCAGTTTCGGGACAGGGGATCAGCCCCAGCATTTT. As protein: CASSFGTGDQPQHF.